This entry lists 10 T cell receptor beta chains sequenced from one sample in a study of OX40 agonist ivuxolimab in advanced cancers. TCRdb keeps only in-frame clones here, not all; method: immunoSEQ multiplex PCR. Of about 160,000 clones listed, approximately 94% are singletons. The sample here was CD4+ or CD8+ T cells sorted from blood, taken in a trial of the OX40 agonist ivuxolimab. The receptors stem from an adult with an advanced solid tumor such as melanoma, head and neck, liver or kidney cancer.

V is TRBV19 and J is TRBJ1-2; D remains unclear. This CDR3 contains 17 residues. V was pared by 3 bases and J by 0 bases, with 17 bases between. Germline lookup yields CDR1 LNHDA and CDR2 SQIVND (reference sequence). Written as DNA, the CDR3 is TGTGCCAGTAGTATCTTAACCGGGCGGTCAACTAACTATGGCTACACCTTC. It translates to CASSILTGRSTNYGYTF.

This clone occurred a few times. The chain joins TRBV28 to TRBJ1-1; D remains ambiguous. The CDR3 consists of 14 residues. CDR1 and CDR2 from the germline V gene are MDHEN and SYDVKM. V gave up 6 bases and J gave up 2 bases, with 13 bases separating them. The CDR3 DNA sequence: TGTGCCAGCAGCACGACTGGCCCCAACACTGAAGCTTTCTTT. It yields the protein CASSTTGPNTEAFF.

The CDR3: CASSSPRLGVNYGYTF. In DNA form, the CDR3 reads TGCGCCAGCAGCTCCCCTCGTTTGGGGGTAAACTATGGCTACACCTTC. This sequence joins TRBV5-1 and TRBJ1-2; possibly TRBD1 for D (5 bases). The V end was cut by 3 bases, the J end by 2 bases, with 17 bases between. The germline V gene encodes CDR1 SGHRS and CDR2 YFSETQ. This CDR3 is 16 amino acids long.

V gene TRBV5-6 combines with J gene TRBJ2-7; TRBD2 matches at 10 bases. This CDR3 is built from 16 residues. V shed 2 bases and J 0 bases; nucleotides not matched to a gene: 5. The germline V gene has CDR1 SGHDT and CDR2 YYEEEE. The CDR3 loop reads CASSFRTSGSSYEQYF. CDR3 nucleotide sequence: TGTGCCAGCAGCTTCCGGACTAGCGGCAGCTCCTACGAGCAGTACTTC.

This clone was recorded once. V gene TRBV9 combines with J gene TRBJ1-3; the match to TRBD1 covers 8 bases. The J segment lost 2 bases and the V segment lost 5 bases, leaving 3 bases of the junction unmatched. Germline lookup yields CDR1 SGDLS and CDR2 YYNGEE. The CDR3 is 14 residues long. CDR3 in amino acids: CASSQTGAGNTIYF. CDR3 nucleotide sequence: TGTGCCAGCAGTCAGACAGGGGCTGGAAACACCATATATTTT.

This CDR3 is CASTQGVGSNQPQHF. DNA for the CDR3: TGTGCCAGCACCCAGGGTGTGGGTAGCAATCAGCCCCAGCATTTT. The chain has TRBV7-2 and TRBJ1-5; possible D gene TRBD1, 5 bases. V gave up 7 bases and J gave up 0 bases, with 13 bases separating them. CDR3 length: 15 amino acids. CDR1 is SGHTA, CDR2 FQGNSA, per germline.

The chain has TRBV6-6 and TRBJ2-2; D uncertain. This CDR3 is 13 amino acids long. The ends were cut back, 4 bases at V and 5 bases at J, with 8 bases in the middle. Germline-derived CDR1 and CDR2 are MNHNY and SVGAGI (reference sequence). CDR3 protein: CASSSSRTGELFF. CDR3 bases: TGTGCCAGCAGTTCTTCTCGGACCGGGGAGCTGTTTTTT.

This chain uses TRBV7-2 with TRBJ2-5; 11 positions match TRBD2. This CDR3 is 15 amino acids long. Looked up from germline, CDR1 is SGHTA and CDR2 is FQGNSA. The V segment lost 6 bases and the J segment 5 bases; nucleotides outside the gene matches: 8. As DNA, the CDR3 is TGTGCCAGCAGGTCTCAGCCTAGCGGGGGGGAGACCCAGTACTTC. Translation gives CASRSQPSGGETQYF.

This chain uses TRBV5-6 with TRBJ1-1; D gene unclear. Germline CDR1 is SGHDT and CDR2 is YYEEEE. Trimming removed 4 bases from V and 1 base from J, with 11 bases in between. There are 14 residues in the CDR3. The CDR3 sequence is CASSHRTGNTEAFF. DNA of the CDR3: TGTGCCAGCAGCCATCGGACGGGGAACACTGAAGCTTTCTTT.

This clone was observed once. DNA of the CDR3: TGTGCCAGCAGCTCAACGGGACAGGGGAATTCACCCCTCCACTTT. Its protein is CASSSTGQGNSPLHF. The rearrangement uses TRBV2 and TRBJ1-6; 10 bases are a match to TRBD1. V shed 6 bases, J shed 7 bases, and the junction held 6 bases outside the gene matches. CDR1 is SNHLY and CDR2 is FYNNEI in the germline V gene. The CDR3 is 15 amino acids.